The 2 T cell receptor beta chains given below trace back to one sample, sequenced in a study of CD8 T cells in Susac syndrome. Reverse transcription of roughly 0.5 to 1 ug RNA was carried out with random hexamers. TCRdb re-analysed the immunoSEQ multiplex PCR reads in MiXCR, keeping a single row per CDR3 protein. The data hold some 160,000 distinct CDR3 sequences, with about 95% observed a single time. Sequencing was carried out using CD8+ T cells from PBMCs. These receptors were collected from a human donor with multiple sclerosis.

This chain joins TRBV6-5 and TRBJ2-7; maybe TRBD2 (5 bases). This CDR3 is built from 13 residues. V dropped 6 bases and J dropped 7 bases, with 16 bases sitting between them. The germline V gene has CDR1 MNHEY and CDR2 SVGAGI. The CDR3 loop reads CASSPTSPGEQYF. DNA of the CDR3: TGTGCCAGCAGCCCCACCTCCCCGGGGGAGCAGTACTTC.

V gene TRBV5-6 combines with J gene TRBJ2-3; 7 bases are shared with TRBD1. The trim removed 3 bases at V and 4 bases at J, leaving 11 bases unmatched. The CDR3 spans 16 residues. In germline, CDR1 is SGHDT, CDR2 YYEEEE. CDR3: CASSSDLDRLPDTQYF. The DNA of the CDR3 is TGTGCCAGCAGCTCAGATCTGGACAGGCTCCCAGATACGCAGTATTTT.